This is a list of T cell receptor beta chains from one sample in a study of cytomegalovirus exposure and HLA in healthy donors. Using immunoSEQ multiplex PCR, the repertoire was profiled, and TCRdb retains in-frame clones only, with some absent. The sample has about 84,000 clones; around three fifths are singletons. The material sequenced was PBMCs. These receptors were taken from a middle-aged woman in good health and CMV-seropositive. Each CDR3 is given with its conserved first and last residue. Fields, in order: clone size, V gene, J gene, D gene, CDR3 protein, CDR3 DNA. A D gene is named only where the DNA matches it firmly. The size field is filled for only some rows; it gives once, few, many or a size class.

.	TRBV18	TRBJ2-3	.	CASSPPNSDTDTQYF	TGTGCCAGCTCACCACCTAACTCCGACACAGATACGCAGTATTTT
.	TRBV5-4	TRBJ2-3	.	CASSLGGYTSTDTQYF	TGTGCCAGCAGCCTGGGCGGGTACACTAGCACAGATACGCAGTATTTT
.	TRBV7-3	TRBJ2-1	TRBD1	CASSYRPKTGGDEQFF	TGTGCCAGCAGCTACCGTCCCAAAACAGGGGGCGATGAGCAGTTCTTC
.	TRBV4-1	TRBJ2-5	TRBD2	CASSQQGTSGRGETQYF	TGCGCCAGCAGCCAACAAGGGACTAGCGGGAGGGGGGAGACCCAGTACTTC
.	TRBV5-1	TRBJ2-6	TRBD1	CASSWPGQESSGANVLTF	TGCGCCAGCAGCTGGCCGGGACAGGAGAGCAGTGGGGCCAACGTCCTGACTTTC
.	TRBV6-5	TRBJ2-7	.	CASSYGGGGAYEQYF	TGTGCCAGCAGTTACGGAGGTGGCGGAGCCTACGAGCAGTACTTC
.	TRBV28	TRBJ2-1	TRBD2	CASREGTSGSGGFF	TGTGCCAGCAGGGAAGGGACTAGCGGGAGTGGGGGGTTCTTC
few	TRBV5-1	TRBJ2-2	.	CASSSNSANTGELFF	TGCGCCAGCAGCTCGAATTCAGCGAACACCGGGGAGCTGTTTTTT
.	TRBV9	TRBJ2-7	TRBD1	CASSVAPGGSYEQYF	TGTGCCAGCAGCGTAGCTCCAGGGGGCTCCTACGAGCAGTACTTC
few	TRBV7-2	TRBJ2-5	.	CASSLAFKETQYF	TGTGCCAGCAGCTTAGCGTTTAAAGAGACCCAGTACTTC
.	TRBV2	TRBJ2-2	TRBD2	CASREPSGSTGELFF	TGTGCCAGCAGGGAGCCTAGCGGGAGCACCGGGGAGCTGTTTTTT
once	TRBV13	TRBJ2-5	.	CASSRSREETQYF	TGTGCCAGCAGTAGATCCCGGGAAGAGACCCAGTACTTC
.	TRBV9	TRBJ2-7	.	CASSVGDGSRQYF	TGTGCCAGCAGCGTAGGGGATGGGAGTAGGCAGTACTTC
.	TRBV27	TRBJ1-4	.	CASSGRVGEKLFF	TGTGCCAGCAGTGGTCGGGTCGGGGAAAAACTGTTTTTT
.	TRBV6-5	TRBJ2-5	.	CASSKGVGETQYF	TGTGCCAGCAGTAAGGGGGTTGGAGAGACCCAGTACTTC
.	TRBV5-6	TRBJ2-3	TRBD2	CASSSGTRTDTQYF	TGTGCCAGCAGCTCCGGGACTAGAACAGATACGCAGTATTTT